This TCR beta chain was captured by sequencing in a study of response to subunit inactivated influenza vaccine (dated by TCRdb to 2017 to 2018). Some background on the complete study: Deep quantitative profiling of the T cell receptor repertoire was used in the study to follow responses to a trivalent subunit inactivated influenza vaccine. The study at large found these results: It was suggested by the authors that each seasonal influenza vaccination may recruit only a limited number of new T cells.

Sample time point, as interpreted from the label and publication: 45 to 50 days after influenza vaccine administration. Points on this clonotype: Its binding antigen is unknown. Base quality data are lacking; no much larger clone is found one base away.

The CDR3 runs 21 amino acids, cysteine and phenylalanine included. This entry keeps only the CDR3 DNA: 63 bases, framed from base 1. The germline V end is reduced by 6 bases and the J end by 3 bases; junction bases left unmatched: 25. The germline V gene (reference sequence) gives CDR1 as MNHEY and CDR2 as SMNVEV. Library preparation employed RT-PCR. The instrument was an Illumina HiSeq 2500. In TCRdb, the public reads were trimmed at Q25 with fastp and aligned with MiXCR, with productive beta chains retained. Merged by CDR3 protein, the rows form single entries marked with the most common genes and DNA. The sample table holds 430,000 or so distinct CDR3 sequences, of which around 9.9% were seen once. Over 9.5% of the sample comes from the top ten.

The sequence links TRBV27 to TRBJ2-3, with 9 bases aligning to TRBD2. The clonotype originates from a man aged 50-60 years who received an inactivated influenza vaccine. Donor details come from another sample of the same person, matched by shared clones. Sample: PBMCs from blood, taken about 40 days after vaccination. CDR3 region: CASSKYLVRGALAGITDTQYF. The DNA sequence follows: TGTGCCAGCAGCAAGTATCTGGTGAGGGGGGCCCTAGCGGGAATAACAGATACGCAGTATTTT.